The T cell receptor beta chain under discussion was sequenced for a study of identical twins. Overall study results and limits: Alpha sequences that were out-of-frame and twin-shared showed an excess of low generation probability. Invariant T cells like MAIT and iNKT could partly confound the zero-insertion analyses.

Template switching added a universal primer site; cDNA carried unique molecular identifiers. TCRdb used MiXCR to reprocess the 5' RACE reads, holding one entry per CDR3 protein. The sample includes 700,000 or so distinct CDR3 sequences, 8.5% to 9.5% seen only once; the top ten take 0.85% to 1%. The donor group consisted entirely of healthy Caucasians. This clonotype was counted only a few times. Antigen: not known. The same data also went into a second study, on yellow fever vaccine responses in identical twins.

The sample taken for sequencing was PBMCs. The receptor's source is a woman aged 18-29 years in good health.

The CDR3: CASSWRQGAYNEQFF. The CDR3 coding sequence is TGTGCCAGCAGCTGGCGACAGGGGGCTTACAATGAGCAGTTCTTC. J is TRBJ2-1 and V is TRBV7-2; 10 nucleotides align to TRBD1. The CDR3 extends over 15 amino acids. The trim removed 4 bases at V and 4 bases at J, leaving 4 bases unmatched. Germline values: CDR1 SGHTA, CDR2 FQGNSA.